This T cell receptor (beta chain) was found in a study of T cell responses to AZD1222 COVID-19 vaccine. Study-level background: Pooling of second doses given at about 4 or about 12 weeks was done.

As concerns this clone: No antigen is known for it.

TCRdb's table, derived via immunoSEQ multiplex PCR, lists solely in-frame clones and lacks some. The sample has about 92,000 clones; roughly 93% are singletons. The CDR3 extends over 15 amino acids. Germline CDR1 and CDR2: SGHAT and FQDESV (reference sequence). Trimming cost V 4 bases and J 0 bases, with 10 bases left between them. Study-wide points: Along spike, vaccine-associated CD4 TCRs were found throughout, with dominance at 160-218 and 743-854.

This clonotype was obtained from an adult in good health. V and J are TRBV11-1 and TRBJ1-3; D uncertain. This specimen was peripheral blood, taken on day 0 of AZD1222 vaccination. CDR3 sequence reads: CASSSPGISGNTIYF. As DNA, the CDR3 is TGTGCCAGCAGCTCACCAGGAATCTCTGGAAACACCATATATTTT.